One TCR beta chain is described in this entry. The data belong to a study of shared clonotypes between healthy human individuals. V lost 6 bases and J 0 bases, leaving 21 bases between the germline ends. The CDR3 spans 17 residues. Germline CDR1 reads SGHAT; CDR2 reads FQNNGV. Only in-frame clones appear in the TCRdb table, and some are missing; sequencing was by immunoSEQ multiplex PCR. The sample has 2 million to 2.5 million clones, 85% to 95% seen once. This chain joins TRBV11-2 and TRBJ2-7, with D perhaps TRBD1 or TRBD2 (6 bases each). Sequenced material: naive CD4+ T cells from PBMCs. Subset specified: CD45RA+ positively selected. The TCR sequence derives from a man between 18 and 29 years old in good health. Some clones in this sample may be carry-over from other donors' samples. The CDR3 region has the DNA TGTGCCAGCAGTAACCCCGGGAAGGGGGGAAGCTCCTACGAGCAGTACTTC. Translated: CASSNPGKGGSSYEQYF.